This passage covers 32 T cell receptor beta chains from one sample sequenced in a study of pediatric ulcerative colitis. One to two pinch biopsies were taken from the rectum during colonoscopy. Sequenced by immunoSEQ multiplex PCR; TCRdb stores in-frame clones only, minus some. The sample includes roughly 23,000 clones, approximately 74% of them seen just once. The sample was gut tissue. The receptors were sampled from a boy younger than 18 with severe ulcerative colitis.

The CDR3 DNA sequence: TGTGCCAGCAGCTTAGGGCGGAACACCGGGGAGCTGTTTTTT. Translation: CASSLGRNTGELFF. V is TRBV7-7 and J is TRBJ2-2; D remains ambiguous. Germline V lookup: CDR1 SSHAT, CDR2 FNYEAQ (reference sequence). Trimming took 1 base from V and 1 from J, leaving 4 bases between them. The CDR3 consists of 14 residues. The full variable domain, rest sourced from reference TRBV7-7 and TRBJ2-2, is GAGVSQSPRYKVTKRGQDVTLRCDPISSHATLYWYQQALGQGPEFLTYFNYEAQPDKSGLPSDRFSAERPEGSISTLTIQRTEQRDSAMYRCASSLGRNTGELFFGEGSRLTVL.

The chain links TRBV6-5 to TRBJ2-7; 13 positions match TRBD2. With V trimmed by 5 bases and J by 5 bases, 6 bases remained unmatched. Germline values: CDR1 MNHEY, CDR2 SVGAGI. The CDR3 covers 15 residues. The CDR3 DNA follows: TGTGCCAGCAGTCCCAGACTAGCGGGGGGTCACGAGCAGTACTTC. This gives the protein CASSPRLAGGHEQYF.

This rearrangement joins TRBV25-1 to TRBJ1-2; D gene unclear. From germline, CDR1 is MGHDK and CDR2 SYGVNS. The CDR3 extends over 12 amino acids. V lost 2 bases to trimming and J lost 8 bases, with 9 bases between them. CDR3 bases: TGTGCCAGCAGTGAAGTGGGAAGGGGCTACACCTTC. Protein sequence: CASSEVGRGYTF.

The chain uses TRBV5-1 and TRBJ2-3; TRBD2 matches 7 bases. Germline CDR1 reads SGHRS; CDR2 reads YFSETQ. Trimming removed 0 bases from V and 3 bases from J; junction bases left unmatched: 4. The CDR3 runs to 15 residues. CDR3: CASSLGRGGTDTQYF. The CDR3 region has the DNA TGCGCCAGCAGCTTGGGCCGGGGAGGGACAGATACGCAGTATTTT.

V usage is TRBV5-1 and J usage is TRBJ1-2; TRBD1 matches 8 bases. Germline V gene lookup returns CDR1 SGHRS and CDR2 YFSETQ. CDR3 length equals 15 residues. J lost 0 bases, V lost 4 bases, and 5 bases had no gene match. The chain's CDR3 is CASSINRGTNYGYTF. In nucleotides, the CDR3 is TGCGCCAGCAGCATAAACAGGGGGACTAACTATGGCTACACCTTC.

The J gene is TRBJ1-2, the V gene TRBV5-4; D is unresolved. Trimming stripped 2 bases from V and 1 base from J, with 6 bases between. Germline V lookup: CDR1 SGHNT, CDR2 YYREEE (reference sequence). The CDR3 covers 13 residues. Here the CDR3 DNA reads TGTGCCAGCAGCTTTCGCGTTAACTATGGCTACACCTTC. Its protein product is CASSFRVNYGYTF.

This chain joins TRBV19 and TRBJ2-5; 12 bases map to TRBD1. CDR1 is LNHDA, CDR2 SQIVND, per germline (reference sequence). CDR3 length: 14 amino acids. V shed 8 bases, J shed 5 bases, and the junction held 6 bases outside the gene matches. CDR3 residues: CASRDRGRGETQYF. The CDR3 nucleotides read TGTGCCAGTCGGGACAGGGGGCGGGGGGAGACCCAGTACTTC.

Here the CDR3 reads CASSFGTQEQYF. The CDR3 bases are TGTGCCAGCAGCTTCGGGACACAGGAGCAGTACTTC. The genes are TRBV5-4 and TRBJ2-7, with TRBD1 as a possible D gene (6 bases). CDR1 and CDR2 (germline): SGHNT, YYREEE (reference sequence). Trimming removed 2 bases from V and 7 bases from J, with 10 bases in between. CDR3 length equals 12 residues.

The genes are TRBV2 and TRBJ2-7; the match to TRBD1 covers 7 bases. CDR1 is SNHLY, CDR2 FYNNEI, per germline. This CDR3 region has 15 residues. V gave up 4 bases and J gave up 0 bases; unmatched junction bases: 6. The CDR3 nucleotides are TGTGCCAGCAGTGTCGACAGGGACCCCTCCTACGAGCAGTACTTC. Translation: CASSVDRDPSYEQYF.

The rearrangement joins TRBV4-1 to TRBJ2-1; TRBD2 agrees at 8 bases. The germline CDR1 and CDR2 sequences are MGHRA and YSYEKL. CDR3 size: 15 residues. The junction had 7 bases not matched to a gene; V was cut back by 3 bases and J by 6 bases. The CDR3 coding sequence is TGCGCCAGCAGCCATTACGGGACTAGTCTCAATGAGCAGTTCTTC. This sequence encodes CASSHYGTSLNEQFF.

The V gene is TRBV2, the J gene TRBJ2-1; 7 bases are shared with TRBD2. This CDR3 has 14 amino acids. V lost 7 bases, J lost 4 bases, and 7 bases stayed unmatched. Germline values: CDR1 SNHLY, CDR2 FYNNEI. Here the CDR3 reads CASKSGTTYNEQFF. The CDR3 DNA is TGTGCCAGCAAATCCGGGACTACATACAATGAGCAGTTCTTC.

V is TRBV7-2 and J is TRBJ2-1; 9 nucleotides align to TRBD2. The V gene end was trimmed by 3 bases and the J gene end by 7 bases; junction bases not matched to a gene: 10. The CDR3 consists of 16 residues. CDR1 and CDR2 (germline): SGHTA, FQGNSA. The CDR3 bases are TGTGCCAGCAGCTTCTCGGGCGGGGGGGCAGAGAATGAGCAGTTCTTC. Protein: CASSFSGGGAENEQFF.

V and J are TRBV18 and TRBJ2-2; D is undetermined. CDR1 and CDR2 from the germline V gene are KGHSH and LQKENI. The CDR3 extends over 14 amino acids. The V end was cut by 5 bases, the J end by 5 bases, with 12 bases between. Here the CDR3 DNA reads TGTGCCAGCTCAAAAACACCGAGTACCGGGGAGCTGTTTTTT. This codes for CASSKTPSTGELFF. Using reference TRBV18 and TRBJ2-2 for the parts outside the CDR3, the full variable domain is NAGVMQNPRHLVRRRGQEARLRCSPMKGHSHVYWYRQLPEEGLKFMVYLQKENIIDESGMPKERFSAEFPKEGPSILRIQQVVRGDSAAYFCASSKTPSTGELFFGEGSRLTVL.

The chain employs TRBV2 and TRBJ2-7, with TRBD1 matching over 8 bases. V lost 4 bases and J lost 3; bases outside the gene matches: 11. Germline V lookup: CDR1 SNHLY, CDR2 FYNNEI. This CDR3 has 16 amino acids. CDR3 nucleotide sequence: TGTGCCAGCAGTGCCGCCGACTACAGGGGGGTCTACGAGCAGTACTTC. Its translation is CASSAADYRGVYEQYF.

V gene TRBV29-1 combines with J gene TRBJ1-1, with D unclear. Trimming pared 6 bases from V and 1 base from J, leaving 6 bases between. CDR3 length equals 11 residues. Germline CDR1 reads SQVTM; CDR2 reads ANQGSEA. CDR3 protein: CSVSGNTEAFF. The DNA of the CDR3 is TGCAGCGTATCAGGGAACACTGAAGCTTTCTTT. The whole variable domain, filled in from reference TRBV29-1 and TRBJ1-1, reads SAVISQKPSRDICQRGTSLTIQCQVDSQVTMMFWYRQQPGQSLTLIATANQGSEATYESGFVIDKFPISRPNLTFSTLTVSNMSPEDSSIYLCSVSGNTEAFFGQGTRLTVV.

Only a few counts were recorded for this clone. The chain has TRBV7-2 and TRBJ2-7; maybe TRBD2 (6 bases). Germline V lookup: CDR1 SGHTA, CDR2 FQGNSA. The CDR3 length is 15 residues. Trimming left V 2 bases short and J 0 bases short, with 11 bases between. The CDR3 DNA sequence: TGTGCCAGCAGCTTACGGGACTCCTACTCCTACGAGCAGTACTTC. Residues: CASSLRDSYSYEQYF.

As DNA, the CDR3 is TGTGCCAGCCAACCAGGGCTCTTGAACTCCTACAATGAGCAGTTCTTC. Protein: CASQPGLLNSYNEQFF. The chain is built from TRBV7-2 and TRBJ2-1; D is possibly TRBD1 (5 bases). Germline V gives CDR1 SGHTA, CDR2 FQGNSA. This CDR3 is 16 amino acids long. Trimming pared 8 bases from V and 0 bases from J, leaving 17 bases between.

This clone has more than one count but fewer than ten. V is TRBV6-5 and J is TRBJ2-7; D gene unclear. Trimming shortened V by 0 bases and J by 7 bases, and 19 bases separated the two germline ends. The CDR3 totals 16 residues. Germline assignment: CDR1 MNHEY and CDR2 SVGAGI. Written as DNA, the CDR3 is TGTGCCAGCAGTTACTCTGTACCGAGTGGGGTTTCAGAGCAGTACTTC. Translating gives CASSYSVPSGVSEQYF.

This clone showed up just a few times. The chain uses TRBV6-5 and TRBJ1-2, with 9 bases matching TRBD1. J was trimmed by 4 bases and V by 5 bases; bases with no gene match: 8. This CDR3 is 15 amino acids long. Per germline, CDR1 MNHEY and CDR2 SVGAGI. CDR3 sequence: CASSSPGTGSYGYTF. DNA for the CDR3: TGTGCCAGCAGTAGTCCCGGGACAGGGAGCTATGGCTACACCTTC.

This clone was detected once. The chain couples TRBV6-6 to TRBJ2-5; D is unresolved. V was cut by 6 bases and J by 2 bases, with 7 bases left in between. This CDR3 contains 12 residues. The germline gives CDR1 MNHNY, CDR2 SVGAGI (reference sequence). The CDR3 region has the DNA TGTGCCAGCAGAATGGGTCAAGAGACCCAGTACTTC. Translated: CASRMGQETQYF.

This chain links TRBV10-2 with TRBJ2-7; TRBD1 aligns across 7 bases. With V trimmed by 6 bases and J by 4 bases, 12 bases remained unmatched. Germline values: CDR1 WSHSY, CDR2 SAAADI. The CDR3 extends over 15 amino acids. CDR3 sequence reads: CASRDWTGPMYEQYF. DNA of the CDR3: TGCGCCAGCAGGGACTGGACAGGCCCAATGTACGAGCAGTACTTC.

The CDR3 nucleotides are TGTGCCAGCAGTGAGAGGCTCTTTGGCAATTCACCCCTCCACTTT. Its translation: CASSERLFGNSPLHF. The chain joins TRBV6-1 to TRBJ1-6; D is unclear. The CDR3 runs 15 residues. The ends were cut back, 3 bases at V and 7 bases at J, with 13 bases in the middle. Germline assignment: CDR1 MNHNS and CDR2 SASEGT.

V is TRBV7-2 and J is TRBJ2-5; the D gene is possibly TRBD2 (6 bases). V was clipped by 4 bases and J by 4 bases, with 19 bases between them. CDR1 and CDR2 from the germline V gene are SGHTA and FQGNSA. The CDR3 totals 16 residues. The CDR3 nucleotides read TGTGCCAGCAGCTATTTCGCCGGGACTTTTTTAGAGACCCAGTACTTC. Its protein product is CASSYFAGTFLETQYF.

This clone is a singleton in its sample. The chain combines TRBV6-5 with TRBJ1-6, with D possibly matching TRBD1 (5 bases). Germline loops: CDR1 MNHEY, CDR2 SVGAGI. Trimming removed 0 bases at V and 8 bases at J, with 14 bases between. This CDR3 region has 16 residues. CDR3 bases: TGTGCCAGCAGTTACTCGGGGACTGACTCACATTCACCCCTCCACTTT. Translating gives CASSYSGTDSHSPLHF.

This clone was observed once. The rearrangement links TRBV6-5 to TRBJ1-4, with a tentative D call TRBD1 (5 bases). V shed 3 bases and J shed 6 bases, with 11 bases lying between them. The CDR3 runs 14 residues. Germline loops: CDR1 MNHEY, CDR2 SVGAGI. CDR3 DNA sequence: TGTGCCAGCAGTTATCAGGGCTCGTATGAAAAACTGTTTTTT. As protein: CASSYQGSYEKLFF.

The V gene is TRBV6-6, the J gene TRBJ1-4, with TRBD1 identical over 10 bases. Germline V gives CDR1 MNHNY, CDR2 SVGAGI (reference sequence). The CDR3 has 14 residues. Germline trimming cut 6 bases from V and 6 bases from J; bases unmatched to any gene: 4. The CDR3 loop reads CASRPTGGYEKLFF. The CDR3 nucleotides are TGTGCCAGCAGGCCGACAGGGGGCTATGAAAAACTGTTTTTT.

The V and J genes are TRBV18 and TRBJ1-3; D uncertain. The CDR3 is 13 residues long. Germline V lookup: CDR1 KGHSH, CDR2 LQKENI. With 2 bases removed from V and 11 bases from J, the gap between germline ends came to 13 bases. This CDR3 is CASSPGEALSIYF. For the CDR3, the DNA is TGTGCCAGCTCACCAGGCGAGGCCCTTTCCATATATTTT.

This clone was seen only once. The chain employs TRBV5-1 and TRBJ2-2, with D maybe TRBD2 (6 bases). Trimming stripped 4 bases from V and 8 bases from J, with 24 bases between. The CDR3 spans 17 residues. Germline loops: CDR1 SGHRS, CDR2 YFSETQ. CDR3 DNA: TGCGCCAGCAGCCACCTACCCCGGGGGTCCCCCTGGGGGGAGCTGTTTTTT. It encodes CASSHLPRGSPWGELFF.

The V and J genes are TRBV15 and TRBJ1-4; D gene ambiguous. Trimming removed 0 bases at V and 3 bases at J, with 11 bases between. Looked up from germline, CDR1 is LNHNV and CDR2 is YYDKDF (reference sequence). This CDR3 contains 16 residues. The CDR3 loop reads CATSRDRNPANEKLFF. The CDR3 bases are TGTGCCACCAGCAGAGATCGAAATCCAGCTAATGAAAAACTGTTTTTT.

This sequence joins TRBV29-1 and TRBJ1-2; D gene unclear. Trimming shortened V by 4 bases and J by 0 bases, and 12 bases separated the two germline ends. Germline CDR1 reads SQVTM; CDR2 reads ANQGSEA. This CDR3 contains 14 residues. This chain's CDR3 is CSVGGRLANYGYTF. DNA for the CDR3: TGCAGCGTTGGAGGACGATTAGCTAACTATGGCTACACCTTC.

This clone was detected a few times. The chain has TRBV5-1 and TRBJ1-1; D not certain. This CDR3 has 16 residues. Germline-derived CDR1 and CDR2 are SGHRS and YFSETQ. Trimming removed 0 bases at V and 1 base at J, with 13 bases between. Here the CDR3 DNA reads TGCGCCAGCAGCTTGGCGGGTGCGGGAGGGAACACTGAAGCTTTCTTT. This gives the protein CASSLAGAGGNTEAFF.

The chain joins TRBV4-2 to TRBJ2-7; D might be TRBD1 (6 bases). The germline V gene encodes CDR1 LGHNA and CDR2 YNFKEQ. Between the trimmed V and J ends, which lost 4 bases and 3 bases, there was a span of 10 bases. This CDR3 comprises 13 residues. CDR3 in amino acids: CASSPTGIYEQYF. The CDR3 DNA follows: TGTGCCAGCAGCCCCACAGGGATCTACGAGCAGTACTTC.